The TCR beta chain under discussion was sequenced for a study of blood T cells in healthy people across ages (dated by TCRdb to between 2014 and 2017). About the study as a whole: In model experiments, roughly one uniquely barcoded TCR beta cDNA molecule per two T cells was captured by template switching. The study analyzed two additional independent replicas of 1 million unique cDNA reads from the same blood draw for two donors, one aged 18 to 29 and one aged 80 or older. The study measured age-related changes in TCR beta repertoire diversity using deep sequencing normalized with unique cDNA molecular identifiers. The donors were split into four age groups: young (average around 15 years), middle-aged (around 37), aged (more than 60) and long-lived (over 75). To avoid experimental bias, donors of different ages were spread randomly across the sequencing lanes.

Results the study describes overall, beyond this receptor: Total diversity estimates from one million sequenced T cells were considered lower bounds and underestimates. As age increased, observed TCR beta diversity per million T cells dropped in a roughly linear way, and a significant reduction was already evident by age 40. Because profiling used bulk unsorted PBMCs, naive and antigen-experienced compartments could not be compared conclusively. Because donor CMV infection status was unknown, age-related changes in expanded clonotypes were potentially confounded. The percentage of naive T cells measured by flow cytometry correlated strongly with observed TCR beta diversity. Compared with the aged group, the long-lived group had more naive CD4+ T cells, fewer expanded clones and increased TCR diversity, a pattern suggesting age selection.

CDR1 and CDR2 are drawn from the germline V gene (reference sequence): DFQATT, SNEGSKA. Trimming takes 0 bases from V and 6 bases from J, and the germline ends sit 12 bases apart. Its CDR3 holds 14 amino acids, cysteine through phenylalanine. The read is trimmed to its CDR3 DNA, 42 bases read in frame from base 1. Of note for this clonotype: The antigen this receptor binds is unknown. No qualities accompany the bases; no much larger clone lies one base away.

The library relied on 5' RACE. Reads for this sample came from an Illumina HiSeq 2500. A second PCR of about 6 to 12 cycles was run with a J-beta primer mix and a sample-barcoded 5' primer. Each TCR beta cDNA molecule received a unique molecular identifier from a template-switch 5' adaptor carrying 12 random nucleotides. Each sample yielded at least 2.5 million CDR3-containing paired-end reads. All of the RNA was converted into first-strand cDNA using the Mint cDNA synthesis kit, with a TRBC-specific oligonucleotide serving as the primer. Following uracil-DNA glycosylase treatment, all cDNA underwent a first 18-cycle PCR with the universal primers M1SS and BC2_uni_R. Turning to the authors' computational methods: For normalization, 1 million high-quality reads were randomly selected from each sample, with every read carrying a distinct molecular identifier. Instead of being binned into consensus sequences, reads that shared molecular identifiers were thrown out. MiTCR, set to a Q25 quality threshold and the strictest error-elimination algorithm, was used for CDR3 identification, clonotype clustering and error correction. A nonparametric unseen species model with Euler transformation was used to estimate a lower bound on total TCR beta diversity. The public reads were quality trimmed at Q25 with fastp and then assembled into clones with MiXCR by TCRdb, keeping productive beta chains. Every distinct CDR3 protein forms one entry, paired with its most common genes and DNA. The V and J calls were determined by TCRdb, not by the authors. This sample comprises about 570,000 distinct CDR3 sequences, 25% to 30% of them detected only once. Clones ranked in the top ten supply around 18% of the sample.

Donors were approximately 42 systemically healthy Caucasian individuals from Russia aged about 6 to 100 years. Each donor gave ten milliliters of peripheral blood, collected into EDTA-treated Vacutainer tubes. Ficoll-Paque density-gradient centrifugation was used to isolate PBMCs, with at least 7 million per sample. Trizol reagent was used to extract total RNA from PBMCs, with at least 5 micrograms per sample. Naive CD45RAhigh/CD27high T cell percentages were measured by flow cytometry on a PBMC aliquot from every donor. This receptor was taken from a woman between 70 and 85 years old in good health. The sample comprised blood. The V and J segments used are TRBV20-1 and TRBJ2-1; TRBD1 is possibly the D segment (6 matching bases). The CDR3 has the sequence CSARDTGLGNEQFF. The bases are TGCAGTGCTAGAGACACAGGGCTAGGCAATGAGCAGTTCTTC.